This T cell receptor (beta chain) originates from a study of T cell changes during pregnancy in multiple sclerosis. The data were produced by immunoSEQ multiplex PCR, yet TCRdb's version contains in-frame clones alone and is incomplete. The sample lists about 58,000 clones, 93% occurring once. CDR1 MNHEY and CDR2 SMNVEV come from the germline V gene (reference sequence). V lost 3 bases and J lost 4, with 13 bases in between. The CDR3 has 15 residues. Sample: CD8+ T cells from peripheral blood mononuclear cells, taken in the second trimester of pregnancy. This clonotype was obtained from a female donor with multiple sclerosis, enrolled in a pregnancy study. The chain recombines TRBV27 with TRBJ2-1; no firm D call. The CDR3 here is CASSFSSGVYNEQFF. DNA for the CDR3: TGTGCCAGCAGTTTTTCCTCAGGTGTATACAATGAGCAGTTCTTC.